Presented here are 13 T cell receptor beta chains from one specimen sequenced in a study of OX40 agonist ivuxolimab in advanced cancers. Method: immunoSEQ multiplex PCR; TCRdb's copy keeps in-frame clones and lacks some. This table has roughly 83,000 clones, 65% to 85% appearing once. The sequencing here drew on CD4+ or CD8+ T cells sorted from blood, taken in a trial of the OX40 agonist ivuxolimab. The source of these receptors is an adult with an advanced solid tumor such as melanoma, head and neck, liver or kidney cancer.

This clone was counted once. The chain links TRBV18 to TRBJ2-3; D is undetermined. Germline CDR1 reads KGHSH; CDR2 reads LQKENI. CDR3 size: 14 residues. The V end was cut by 8 bases, the J end by 0 bases, with 12 bases between. The CDR3 loop is CASQLGRSTDTQYF. The CDR3 nucleotides are TGTGCCAGCCAATTAGGACGTAGCACAGATACGCAGTATTTT. Drawing the rest from reference TRBV18 and TRBJ2-3, the complete variable domain is NAGVMQNPRHLVRRRGQEARLRCSPMKGHSHVYWYRQLPEEGLKFMVYLQKENIIDESGMPKERFSAEFPKEGPSILRIQQVVRGDSAAYFCASQLGRSTDTQYFGPGTRLTVL.

This chain uses TRBV19 with TRBJ2-3; 8 bases fit TRBD2. The junction had 11 bases not matched to a gene; V was cut back by 9 bases and J by 3 bases. The CDR3 length is 15 residues. Germline-derived CDR1 and CDR2 are LNHDA and SQIVND (reference sequence). CDR3 nucleotides: TGTGCCAGCTGCAGATTAGCGGGGCCGACAGATACGCAGTATTTT. It encodes CASCRLAGPTDTQYF.

The gene calls are TRBV7-3 and TRBJ1-1; D might be TRBD1 (5 bases). Per germline, CDR1 SGHTA and CDR2 FQGTGA. The CDR3 covers 14 residues. V was cut by 1 base and J by 4 bases, with 10 bases left in between. The CDR3 DNA reads TGTGCCAGCAGCTTAAGCGGTGGGGGCACTGAAGCTTTCTTT. Its translation: CASSLSGGGTEAFF.

The rearrangement joins TRBV7-9 to TRBJ1-1; D gene uncertain. The germline V and J ends were trimmed by 1 base and 2 bases, with 8 bases remaining between them. Per the germline V gene, CDR1 is SEHNR and CDR2 is FQNEAQ (reference sequence). This CDR3 region has 14 residues. The DNA of the CDR3 is TGTGCCAGCAGCTTAGGGACGGGTAACACTGAAGCTTTCTTT. Translation gives CASSLGTGNTEAFF.

The chain carries TRBV7-3 and TRBJ1-2; 9 bases match TRBD1. The CDR3 spans 15 residues. Trimming took 2 bases from V and 7 from J; bases not matched to a gene: 8. In germline, CDR1 is SGHTA, CDR2 FQGTGA. The CDR3 DNA reads TGTGCCAGCAGCTTAGCGGGACAGGGCTTCAGTGGCTACACCTTC. Its translation is CASSLAGQGFSGYTF. Filled out from reference TRBV7-3 and TRBJ1-2, the complete variable domain reads GAGVSQTPSNKVTEKGKYVELRCDPISGHTALYWYRQSLGQGPEFLIYFQGTGAADDSGLPNDRFFAVRPEGSVSTLKIQRTERGDSAVYLCASSLAGQGFSGYTFGSGTRLTVV.

The J gene is TRBJ1-2, the V gene TRBV2; 10 bases map to TRBD1. Trimming removed 4 bases from V and 8 bases from J; junction bases left unmatched: 10. The CDR3 is 15 amino acids. The germline V gene encodes CDR1 SNHLY and CDR2 FYNNEI. The CDR3: CASSGRTGGTGGYTF. The CDR3 region has the DNA TGTGCCAGCAGTGGGCGGACAGGGGGGACTGGAGGCTACACCTTC.

In its sample, this clone ranks as medium-sized. This rearrangement joins TRBV30 to TRBJ1-1; TRBD1 matches 7 bases. Germline loops: CDR1 GTSNPN, CDR2 SVGIG (reference sequence). CDR3 size: 14 residues. J lost 5 bases, V lost 4 bases, and 10 bases had no gene match. This chain's CDR3 is CAWTTKGGPTEAFF. CDR3 sequence (DNA): TGTGCCTGGACCACAAAAGGGGGCCCGACTGAAGCTTTCTTT.

V gene TRBV7-2 combines with J gene TRBJ2-4; D is unclear. This CDR3 contains 11 residues. With 1 base removed from V and 7 bases from J, the gap between germline ends came to 2 bases. Germline CDR1 SGHTA, CDR2 FQGNSA. The chain's CDR3 is CASSLGNIQYF. The CDR3 DNA sequence: TGTGCCAGCAGCTTAGGTAACATTCAGTACTTC.

This sequence joins TRBV27 and TRBJ1-2; 7 nucleotides line up with TRBD1. CDR3 length equals 15 residues. Trimming at V came to 6 bases and at J to 5 bases, leaving 12 bases not matched to a gene. Looked up from germline, CDR1 is MNHEY and CDR2 is SMNVEV (reference sequence). The CDR3 protein is CASSFNHGTDYGYTF. The CDR3 bases are TGTGCCAGCAGCTTTAACCATGGGACAGATTATGGCTACACCTTC.

V gene TRBV18 combines with J gene TRBJ1-6; 9 nucleotides line up with TRBD1. The germline gives CDR1 KGHSH, CDR2 LQKENI. CDR3 length: 15 residues. V shed 3 bases and J 8 bases; nucleotides not matched to a gene: 5. CDR3 loop: CASSPQRTGDSPLHF. DNA for the CDR3: TGTGCCAGCTCACCTCAGCGGACAGGGGATTCACCCCTCCACTTT.

Of note for this clone: The junction differs from germline at one of its ends, possibly a read error. Within the sample, other DNA sequences also encode this same CDR3. The chain is built from TRBV19 and TRBJ1-2, with D perhaps TRBD1 (5 bases). This CDR3 contains 11 residues. Germline V gene lookup returns CDR1 LNHDA and CDR2 SQIVND (reference sequence). CDR3 region: CASSGGGGYTF. The CDR3 DNA reads as TGTGCCAGTAGTGGTGGGGGTGGCTATACCTTC.

This chain uses TRBV6-5 with TRBJ1-1; D not certain. The CDR3 consists of 12 residues. Per germline, CDR1 MNHEY and CDR2 SVGAGI. The CDR3 DNA follows: TGTGCTGTAGCCTCTTACTACACTGAAGCTTTCTTT. Amino acid sequence: CAVASYYTEAFF.

V gene TRBV7-3 combines with J gene TRBJ2-3; D gene unclear. V dropped 1 base and J dropped 2 bases, with 10 bases sitting between them. Germline CDR1 and CDR2: SGHTA and FQGTGA. The CDR3 totals 15 residues. The CDR3 spells CASSLRPLITDTQYF. The CDR3 DNA follows: TGTGCCAGCAGCTTAAGACCTCTGATCACAGATACGCAGTATTTT.